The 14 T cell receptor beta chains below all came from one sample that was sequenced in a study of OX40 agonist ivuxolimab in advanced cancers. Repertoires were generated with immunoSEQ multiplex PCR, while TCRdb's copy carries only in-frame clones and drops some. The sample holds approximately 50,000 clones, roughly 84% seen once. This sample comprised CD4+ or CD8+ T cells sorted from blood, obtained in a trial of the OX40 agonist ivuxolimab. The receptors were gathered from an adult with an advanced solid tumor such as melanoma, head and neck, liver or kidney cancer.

The CDR3 here is CASSMGQQNEKLFF. The DNA of the CDR3 is TGTGCCAGCAGCATGGGACAGCAAAATGAAAAACTGTTTTTT. The rearrangement uses TRBV7-8 and TRBJ1-4, with 7 nucleotides matching TRBD1. CDR1 SGHVS and CDR2 FQNEAQ come from the germline V gene. V lost 5 bases and J lost 5; bases outside the gene matches: 5. This CDR3 is 14 amino acids long.

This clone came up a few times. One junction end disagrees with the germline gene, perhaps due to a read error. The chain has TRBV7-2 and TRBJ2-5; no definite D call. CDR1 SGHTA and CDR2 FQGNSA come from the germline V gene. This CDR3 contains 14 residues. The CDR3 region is CASSLAPVQGTQYF. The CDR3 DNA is TGTGCCAGCAGCTTAGCGCCAGTCCAAGGGACCCAGTACTTC.

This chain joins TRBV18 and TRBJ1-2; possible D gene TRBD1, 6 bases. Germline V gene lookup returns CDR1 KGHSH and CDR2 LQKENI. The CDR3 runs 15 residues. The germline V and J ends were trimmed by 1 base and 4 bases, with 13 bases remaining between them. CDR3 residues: CASSPQGVPFYGYTF. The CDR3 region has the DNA TGTGCCAGCTCACCACAGGGGGTCCCCTTCTATGGCTACACCTTC.

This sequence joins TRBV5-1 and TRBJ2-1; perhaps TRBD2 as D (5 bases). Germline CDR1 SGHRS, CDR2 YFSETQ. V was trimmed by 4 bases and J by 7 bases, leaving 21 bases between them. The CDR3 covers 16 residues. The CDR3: CASSHGPARGTNEQFF. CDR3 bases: TGCGCCAGCAGCCATGGCCCGGCCCGGGGAACAAATGAGCAGTTCTTC.

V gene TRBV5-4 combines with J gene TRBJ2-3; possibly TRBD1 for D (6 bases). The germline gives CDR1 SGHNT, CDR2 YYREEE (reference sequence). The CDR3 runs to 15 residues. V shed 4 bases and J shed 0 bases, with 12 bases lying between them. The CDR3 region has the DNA TGTGCCAGCAGCAAAGGACAGCCTAGCACAGATACGCAGTATTTT. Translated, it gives CASSKGQPSTDTQYF.

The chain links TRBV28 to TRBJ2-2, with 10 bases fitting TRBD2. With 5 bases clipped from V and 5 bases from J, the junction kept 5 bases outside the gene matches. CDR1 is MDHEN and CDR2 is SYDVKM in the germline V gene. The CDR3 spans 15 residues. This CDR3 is CASSPLAGATGELFF. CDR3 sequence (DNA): TGTGCCAGCAGTCCGCTAGCGGGAGCTACCGGGGAGCTGTTTTTT.

The CDR3 DNA reads as TGTGCCAGCAGCTTAGCTTTCGGATCGGGCACTGAAGCTTTCTTT. Its translation: CASSLAFGSGTEAFF. This chain joins TRBV7-2 and TRBJ1-1, with unresolved D. The CDR3 loop spans 15 amino acids. Trimming removed 0 bases from V and 4 bases from J, with 12 bases in between. CDR1 is SGHTA and CDR2 is FQGNSA in the germline V gene.

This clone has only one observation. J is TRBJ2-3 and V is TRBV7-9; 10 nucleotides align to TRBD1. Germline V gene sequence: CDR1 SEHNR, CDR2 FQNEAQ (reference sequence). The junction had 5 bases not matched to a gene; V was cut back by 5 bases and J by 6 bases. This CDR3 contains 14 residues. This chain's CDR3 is CASSPGQGGDTQYF. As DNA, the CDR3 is TGTGCCAGCAGCCCTGGACAGGGGGGGGATACGCAGTATTTT.

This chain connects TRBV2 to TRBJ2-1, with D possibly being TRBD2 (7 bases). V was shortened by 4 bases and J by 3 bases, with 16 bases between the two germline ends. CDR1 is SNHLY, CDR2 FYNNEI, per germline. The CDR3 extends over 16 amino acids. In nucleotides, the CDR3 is TGTGCCAGCAGTGCCAGGGGCGGGGGAATCTACAATGAGCAGTTCTTC. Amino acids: CASSARGGGIYNEQFF. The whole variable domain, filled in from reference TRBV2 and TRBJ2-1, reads EPEVTQTPSHQVTQMGQEVILRCVPISNHLYFYWYRQILGQKVEFLVSFYNNEISEKSEIFDDQFSVERPDGSNFTLKIRSTKLEDSAMYFCASSARGGGIYNEQFFGPGTRLTVL.

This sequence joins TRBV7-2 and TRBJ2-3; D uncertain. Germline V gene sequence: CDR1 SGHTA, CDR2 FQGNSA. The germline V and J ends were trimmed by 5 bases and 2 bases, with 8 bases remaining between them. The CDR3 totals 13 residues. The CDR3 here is CASSPQSTDTQYF. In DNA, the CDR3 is TGTGCCAGCAGCCCCCAGTCCACAGATACGCAGTATTTT. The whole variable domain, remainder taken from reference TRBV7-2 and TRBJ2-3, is GAGVSQSPSNKVTEKGKDVELRCDPISGHTALYWYRQSLGQGLEFLIYFQGNSAPDKSGLPSDRFSAERTGGSVSTLTIQRTQQEDSAVYLCASSPQSTDTQYFGPGTRLTVL.

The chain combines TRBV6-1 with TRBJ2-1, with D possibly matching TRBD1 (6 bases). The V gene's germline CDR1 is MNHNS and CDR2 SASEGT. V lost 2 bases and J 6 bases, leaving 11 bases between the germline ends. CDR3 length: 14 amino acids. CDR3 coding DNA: TGTGCCAGCAGTGAATTCAGAGGGGGCAATGAGCAGTTCTTC. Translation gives CASSEFRGGNEQFF.

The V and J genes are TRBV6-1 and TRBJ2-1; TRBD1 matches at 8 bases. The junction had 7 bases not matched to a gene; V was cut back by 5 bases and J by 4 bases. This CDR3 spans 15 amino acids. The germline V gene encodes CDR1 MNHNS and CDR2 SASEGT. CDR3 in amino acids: CASSRGQEIYNEQFF. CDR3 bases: TGTGCCAGCAGTAGGGGACAGGAGATTTACAATGAGCAGTTCTTC.

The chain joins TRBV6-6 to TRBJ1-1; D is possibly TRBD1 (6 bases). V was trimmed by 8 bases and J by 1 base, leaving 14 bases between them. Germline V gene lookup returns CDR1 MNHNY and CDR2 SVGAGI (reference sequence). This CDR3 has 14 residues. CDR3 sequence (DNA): TGTGCCAGCGGCGGGGGCTTGGGGAACACTGAAGCTTTCTTT. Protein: CASGGGLGNTEAFF.

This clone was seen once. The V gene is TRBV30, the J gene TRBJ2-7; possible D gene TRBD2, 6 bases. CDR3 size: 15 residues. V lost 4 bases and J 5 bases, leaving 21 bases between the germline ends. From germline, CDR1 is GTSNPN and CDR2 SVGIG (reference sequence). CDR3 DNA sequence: TGTGCCTGGACCCGGGGGTGGGGATTAGCCCACGAGCAGTACTTC. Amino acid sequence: CAWTRGWGLAHEQYF.